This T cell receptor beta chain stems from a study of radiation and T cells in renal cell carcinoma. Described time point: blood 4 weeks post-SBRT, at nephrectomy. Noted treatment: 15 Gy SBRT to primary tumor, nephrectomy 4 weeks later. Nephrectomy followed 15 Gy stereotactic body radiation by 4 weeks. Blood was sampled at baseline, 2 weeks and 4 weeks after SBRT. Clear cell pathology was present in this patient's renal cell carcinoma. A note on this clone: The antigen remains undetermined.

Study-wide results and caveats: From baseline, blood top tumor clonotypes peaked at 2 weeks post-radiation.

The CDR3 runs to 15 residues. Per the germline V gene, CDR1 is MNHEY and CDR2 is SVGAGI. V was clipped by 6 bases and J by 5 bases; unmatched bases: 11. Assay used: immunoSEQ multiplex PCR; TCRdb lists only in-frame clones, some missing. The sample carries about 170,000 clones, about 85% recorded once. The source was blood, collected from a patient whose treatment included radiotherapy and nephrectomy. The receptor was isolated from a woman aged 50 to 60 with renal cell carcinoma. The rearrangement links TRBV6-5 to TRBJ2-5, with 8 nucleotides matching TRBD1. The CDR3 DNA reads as TGTGCCAGCAGAGGGCTAGGCAGGGGGCTTGAGACCCAGTACTTC. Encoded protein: CASRGLGRGLETQYF.